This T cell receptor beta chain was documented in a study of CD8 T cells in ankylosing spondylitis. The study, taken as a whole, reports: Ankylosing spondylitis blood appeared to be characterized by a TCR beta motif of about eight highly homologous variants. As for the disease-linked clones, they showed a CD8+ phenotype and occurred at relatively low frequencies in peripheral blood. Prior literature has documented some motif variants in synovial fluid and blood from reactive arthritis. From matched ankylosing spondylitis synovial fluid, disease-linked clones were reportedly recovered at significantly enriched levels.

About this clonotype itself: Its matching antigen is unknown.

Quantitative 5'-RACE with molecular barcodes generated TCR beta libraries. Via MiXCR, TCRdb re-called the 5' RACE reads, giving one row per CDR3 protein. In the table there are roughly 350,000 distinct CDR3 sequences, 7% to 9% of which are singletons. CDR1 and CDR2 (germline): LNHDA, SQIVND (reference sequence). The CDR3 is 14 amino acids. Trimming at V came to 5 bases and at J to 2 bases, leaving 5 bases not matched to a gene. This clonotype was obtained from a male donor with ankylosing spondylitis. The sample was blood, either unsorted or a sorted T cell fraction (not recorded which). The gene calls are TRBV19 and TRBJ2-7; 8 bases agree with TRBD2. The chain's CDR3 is CASSVGTSTYEQYF. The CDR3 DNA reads TGTGCCAGTAGTGTTGGGACTAGTACCTACGAGCAGTACTTC.